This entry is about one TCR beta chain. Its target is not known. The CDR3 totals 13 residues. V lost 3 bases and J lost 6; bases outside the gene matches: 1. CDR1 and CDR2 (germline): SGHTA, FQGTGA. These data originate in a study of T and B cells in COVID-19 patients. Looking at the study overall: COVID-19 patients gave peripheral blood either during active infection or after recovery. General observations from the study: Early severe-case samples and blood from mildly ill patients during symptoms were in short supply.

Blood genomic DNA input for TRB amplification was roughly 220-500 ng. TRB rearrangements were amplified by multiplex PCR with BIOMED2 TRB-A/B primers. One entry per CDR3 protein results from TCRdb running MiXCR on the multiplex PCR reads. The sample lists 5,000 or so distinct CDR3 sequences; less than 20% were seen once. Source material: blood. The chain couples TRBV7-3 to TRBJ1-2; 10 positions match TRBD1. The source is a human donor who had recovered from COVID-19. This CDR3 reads CASSLDRGDGYTF. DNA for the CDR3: TGTGCCAGCAGCTTGGACAGGGGGGATGGCTACACCTTC.